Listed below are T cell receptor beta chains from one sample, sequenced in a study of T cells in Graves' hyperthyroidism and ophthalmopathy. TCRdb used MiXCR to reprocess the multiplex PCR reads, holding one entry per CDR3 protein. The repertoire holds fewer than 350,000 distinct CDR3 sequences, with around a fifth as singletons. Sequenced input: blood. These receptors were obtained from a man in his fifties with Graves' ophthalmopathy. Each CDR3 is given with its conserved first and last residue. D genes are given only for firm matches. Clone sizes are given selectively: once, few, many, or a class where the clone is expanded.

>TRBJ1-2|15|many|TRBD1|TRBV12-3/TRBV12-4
TGTGCCAGCACCCCAGGACAGGGCTGGAACTATGGCTACACCTTC
CASTPGQGWNYGYTF
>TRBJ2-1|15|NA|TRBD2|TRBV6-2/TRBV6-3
TGTGCCAGCAGTTACTCTCTAGCGGGAGAGGGTGAGCAGTTCTTC
CASSYSLAGEGEQFF
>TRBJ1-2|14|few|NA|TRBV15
TGTGCCACCAGCGAAAGGACGGAAGATTATGGCTACACCTTC
CATSERTEDYGYTF
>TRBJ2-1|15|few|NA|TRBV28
TGTGCCAGCAGTTCTCCCCGTTCACCCTACAATGAGCAGTTCTTC
CASSSPRSPYNEQFF
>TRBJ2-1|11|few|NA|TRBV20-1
TGCAGTGCTAGAGGGCTGAATGAGCAGTTCTTC
CSARGLNEQFF
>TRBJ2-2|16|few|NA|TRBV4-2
TGTGCCAGCAGCAAACCGAGGGACGGGAACACCGGGGAGCTGTTTTTT
CASSKPRDGNTGELFF
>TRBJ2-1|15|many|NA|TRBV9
TGTGCCAGCAGCGTAGATCCGGGAGTGGGGAATGAGCAGTTCTTC
CASSVDPGVGNEQFF
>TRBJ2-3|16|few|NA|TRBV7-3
TGTGCCAGCAGCTCGCAAGCGGGTGGTAGGGCAGATACGCAGTATTTT
CASSSQAGGRADTQYF
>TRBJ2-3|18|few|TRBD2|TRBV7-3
TGTGCCAGCAGCTCAAGGGGAAGCGGGAGGGCCGGGGCAGATACGCAGTATTTT
CASSSRGSGRAGADTQYF
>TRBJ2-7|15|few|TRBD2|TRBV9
TGTGCCAGCGCGGACTATAGCGGGGGGATCCACGAGCAGTACTTC
CASADYSGGIHEQYF
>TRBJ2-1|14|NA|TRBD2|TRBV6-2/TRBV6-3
TGTGCCAGCCGAAGCGGGACTAACTACAATGAGCAGTTCTTC
CASRSGTNYNEQFF
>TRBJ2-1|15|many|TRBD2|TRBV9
TGTGCCAGCAGCGTAGCGACTAGCGACAACAATGAGCAGTTCTTC
CASSVATSDNNEQFF
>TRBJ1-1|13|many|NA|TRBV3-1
TGTGCCAGCGGGGCCGAGATGAACACTGAAGCTTTCTTT
CASGAEMNTEAFF
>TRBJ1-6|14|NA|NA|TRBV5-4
TGTGCCAGCAGCCCGCAGGGTACGAATTCACCCCTCCACTTT
CASSPQGTNSPLHF
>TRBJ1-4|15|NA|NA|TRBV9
TGTGCCAGCAGCGTAGCTCAAGGGACTAATGAAAAACTGTTTTTT
CASSVAQGTNEKLFF
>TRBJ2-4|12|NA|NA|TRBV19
TGTGCCAGTACCTCCTATGAGAGCATTCAGTACTTC
CASTSYESIQYF
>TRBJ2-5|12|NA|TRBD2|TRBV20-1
TGCAGGATAGCGGGAGGGCCGAAGACCCAGTACTTC
CRIAGGPKTQYF
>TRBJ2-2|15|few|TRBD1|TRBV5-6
TGTGCCAGCAGCCCATTGGGACAGGTCACCGGGGAGCTGTTTTTT
CASSPLGQVTGELFF
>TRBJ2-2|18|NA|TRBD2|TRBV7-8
TGTGCCAGCAGCTTAGCGGTAATAGCGGGAGAGAACACCGGGGAGCTGTTTTTT
CASSLAVIAGENTGELFF
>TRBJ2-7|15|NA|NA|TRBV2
TGTGCCAGCAGGCCCCCGACAGTACCCTCCTACGAGCAGTACTTC
CASRPPTVPSYEQYF
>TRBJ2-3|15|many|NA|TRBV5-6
TGTGCCAGCAGCCATATGGACAGAAACACAGATACGCAGTATTTT
CASSHMDRNTDTQYF
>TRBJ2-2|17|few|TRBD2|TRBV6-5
TGTGCCAGCAGTTACGCTAGCGGGAGTTTGATCACCGGGGAGCTGTTTTTT
CASSYASGSLITGELFF
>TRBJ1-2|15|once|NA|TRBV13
TGTGCCAGCAGCTACTTAAGGGATTTGGACTATGGCTACACCTTC
CASSYLRDLDYGYTF